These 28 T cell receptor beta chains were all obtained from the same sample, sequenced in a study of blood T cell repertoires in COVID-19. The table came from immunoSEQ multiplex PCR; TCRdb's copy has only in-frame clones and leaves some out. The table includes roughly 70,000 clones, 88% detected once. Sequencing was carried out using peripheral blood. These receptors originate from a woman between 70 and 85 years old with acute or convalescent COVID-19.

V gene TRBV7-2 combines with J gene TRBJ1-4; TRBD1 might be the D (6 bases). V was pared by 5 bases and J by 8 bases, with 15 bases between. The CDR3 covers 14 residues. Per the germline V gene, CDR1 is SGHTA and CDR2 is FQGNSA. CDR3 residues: CASSTQGIGEKLFF. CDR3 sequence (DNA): TGTGCCAGCAGCACCCAGGGGATAGGCGAAAAACTGTTTTTT.

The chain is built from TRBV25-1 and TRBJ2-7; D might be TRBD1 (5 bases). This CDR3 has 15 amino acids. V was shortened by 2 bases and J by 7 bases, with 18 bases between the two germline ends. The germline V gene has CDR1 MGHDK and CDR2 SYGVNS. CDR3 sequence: CASSEANRPLGEQYF. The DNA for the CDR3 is TGTGCCAGCAGTGAAGCGAACAGGCCCCTCGGGGAGCAGTACTTC.

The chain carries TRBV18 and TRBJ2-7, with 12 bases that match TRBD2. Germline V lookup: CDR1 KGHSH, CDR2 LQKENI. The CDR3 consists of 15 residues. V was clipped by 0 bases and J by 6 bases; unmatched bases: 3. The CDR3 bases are TGTGCCAGCTCACCACCGACTAGCGGGAGTACCGAGCAGTACTTC. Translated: CASSPPTSGSTEQYF.

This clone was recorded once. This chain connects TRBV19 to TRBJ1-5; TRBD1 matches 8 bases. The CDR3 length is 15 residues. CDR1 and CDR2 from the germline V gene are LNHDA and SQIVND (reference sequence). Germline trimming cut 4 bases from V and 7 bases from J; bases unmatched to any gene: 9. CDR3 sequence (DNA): TGTGCCAGTAGTACCAGACAGGGGAAGGGGCAGCCCCAGCATTTT. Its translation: CASSTRQGKGQPQHF.

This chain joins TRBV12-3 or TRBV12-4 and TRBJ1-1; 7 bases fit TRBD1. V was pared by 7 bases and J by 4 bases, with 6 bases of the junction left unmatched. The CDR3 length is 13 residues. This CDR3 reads CASTATGTTEAFF. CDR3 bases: TGTGCCAGCACCGCGACAGGGACCACTGAAGCTTTCTTT.

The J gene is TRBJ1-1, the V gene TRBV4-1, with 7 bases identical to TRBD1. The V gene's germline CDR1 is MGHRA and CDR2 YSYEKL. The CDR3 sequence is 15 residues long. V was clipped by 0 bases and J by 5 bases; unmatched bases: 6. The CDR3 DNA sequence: TGCGCCAGCAGCCAAGATATGCAGGGGGAGACTGAAGCTTTCTTT. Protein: CASSQDMQGETEAFF.

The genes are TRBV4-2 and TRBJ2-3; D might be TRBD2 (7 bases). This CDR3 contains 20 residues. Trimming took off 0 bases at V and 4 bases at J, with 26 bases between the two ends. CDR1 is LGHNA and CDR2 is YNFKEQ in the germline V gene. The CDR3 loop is CASSQDPFSGGGSRADTQYF. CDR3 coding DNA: TGTGCCAGCAGCCAAGATCCCTTCTCGGGGGGCGGGAGTAGGGCAGATACGCAGTATTTT.

The CDR3 loop reads CASSTGTGAYGYTF. The CDR3 DNA reads TGTGCCAGCAGCACCGGGACAGGGGCATATGGCTACACCTTC. The genes are TRBV28 and TRBJ1-2, with 10 bases identical to TRBD1. This CDR3 has 14 amino acids. CDR1 and CDR2 from the germline V gene are MDHEN and SYDVKM. The trim removed 6 bases at V and 5 bases at J, leaving 6 bases unmatched.

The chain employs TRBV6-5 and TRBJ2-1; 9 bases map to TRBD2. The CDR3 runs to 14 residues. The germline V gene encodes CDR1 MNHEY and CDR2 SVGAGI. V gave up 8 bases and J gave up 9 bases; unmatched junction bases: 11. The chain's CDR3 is CASGARGRAIEQFF. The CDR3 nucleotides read TGTGCCAGCGGGGCCCGCGGGAGGGCCATTGAGCAGTTCTTC.

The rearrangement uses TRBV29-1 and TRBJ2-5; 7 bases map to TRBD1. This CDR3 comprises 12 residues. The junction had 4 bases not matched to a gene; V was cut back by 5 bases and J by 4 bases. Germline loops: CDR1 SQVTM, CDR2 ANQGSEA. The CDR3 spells CSVRQGAETQYF. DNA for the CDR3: TGCAGCGTTAGACAGGGAGCAGAGACCCAGTACTTC.

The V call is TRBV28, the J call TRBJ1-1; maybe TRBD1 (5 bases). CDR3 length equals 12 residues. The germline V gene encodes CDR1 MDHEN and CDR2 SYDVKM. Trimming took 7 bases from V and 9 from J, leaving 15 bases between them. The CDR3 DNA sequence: TGTGCCAGCACAATTACCGCGGGGCAAGCTTTCTTT. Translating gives CASTITAGQAFF.

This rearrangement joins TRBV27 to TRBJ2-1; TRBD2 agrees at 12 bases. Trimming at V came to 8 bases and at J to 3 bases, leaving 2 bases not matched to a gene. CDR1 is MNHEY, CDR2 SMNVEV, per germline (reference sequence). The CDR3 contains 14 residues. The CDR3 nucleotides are TGTGCCAGCCAACTAGCGGGGGGCTACAATGAGCAGTTCTTC. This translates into CASQLAGGYNEQFF.

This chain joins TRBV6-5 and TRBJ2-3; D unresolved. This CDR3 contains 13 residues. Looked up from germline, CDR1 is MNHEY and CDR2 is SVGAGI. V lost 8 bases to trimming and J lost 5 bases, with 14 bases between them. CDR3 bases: TGTGCCAGCGCAGAGCGTTGGGTAGATACGCAGTATTTT. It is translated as CASAERWVDTQYF.

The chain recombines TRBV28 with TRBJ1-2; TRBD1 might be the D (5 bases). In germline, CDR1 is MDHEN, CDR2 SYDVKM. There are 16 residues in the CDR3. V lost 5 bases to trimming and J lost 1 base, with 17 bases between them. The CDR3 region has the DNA TGTGCCAGCAGTCCCCGGACACTGCTATTTAACTATGGCTACACCTTC. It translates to CASSPRTLLFNYGYTF.

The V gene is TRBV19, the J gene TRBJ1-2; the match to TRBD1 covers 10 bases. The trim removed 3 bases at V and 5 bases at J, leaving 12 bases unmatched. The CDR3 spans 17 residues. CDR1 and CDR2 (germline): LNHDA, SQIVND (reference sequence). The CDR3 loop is CASSIAALGQGEYGYTF. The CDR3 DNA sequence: TGTGCCAGTAGTATTGCGGCCCTTGGACAGGGGGAATATGGCTACACCTTC. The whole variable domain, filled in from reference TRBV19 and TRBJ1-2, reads DGGITQSPKYLFRKEGQNVTLSCEQNLNHDAMYWYRQDPGQGLRLIYYSQIVNDFQKGDIAEGYSVSREKKESFPLTVTSAQKNPTAFYLCASSIAALGQGEYGYTFGSGTRLTVV.

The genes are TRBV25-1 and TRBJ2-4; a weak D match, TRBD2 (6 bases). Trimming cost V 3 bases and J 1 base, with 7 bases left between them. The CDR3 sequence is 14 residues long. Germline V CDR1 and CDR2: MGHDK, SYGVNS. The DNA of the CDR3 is TGTGCCAGCAGTGACGCGGGGGCCAAAAACATTCAGTACTTC. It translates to CASSDAGAKNIQYF.

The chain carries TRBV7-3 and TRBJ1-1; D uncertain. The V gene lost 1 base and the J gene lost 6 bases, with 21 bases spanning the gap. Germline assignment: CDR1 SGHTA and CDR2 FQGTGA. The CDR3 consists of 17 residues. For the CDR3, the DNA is TGTGCCAGCAGCTTAAGGGGAGCGGGCCCCGCGGGCGCTGAAGCTTTCTTT. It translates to CASSLRGAGPAGAEAFF.

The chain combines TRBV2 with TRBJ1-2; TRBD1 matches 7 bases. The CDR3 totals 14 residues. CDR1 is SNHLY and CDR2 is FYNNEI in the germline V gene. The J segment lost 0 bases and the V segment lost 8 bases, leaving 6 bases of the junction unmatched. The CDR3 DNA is TGTGCCAGCCGCCGACAGGGAGCTAACTATGGCTACACCTTC. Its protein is CASRRQGANYGYTF.

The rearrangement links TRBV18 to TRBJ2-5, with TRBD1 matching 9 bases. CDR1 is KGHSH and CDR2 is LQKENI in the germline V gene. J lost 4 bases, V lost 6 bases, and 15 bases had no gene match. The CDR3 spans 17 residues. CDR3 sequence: CASSPTFNRGPGETQYF. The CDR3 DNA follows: TGTGCCAGCTCTCCTACCTTTAACAGGGGGCCGGGAGAGACCCAGTACTTC.

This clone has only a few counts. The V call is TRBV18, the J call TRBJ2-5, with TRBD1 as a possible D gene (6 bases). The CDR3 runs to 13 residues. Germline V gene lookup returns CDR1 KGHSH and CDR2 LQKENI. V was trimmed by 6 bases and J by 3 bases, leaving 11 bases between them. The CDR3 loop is CASSLQGEETQYF. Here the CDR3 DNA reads TGTGCCAGCTCGTTACAGGGAGAAGAGACCCAGTACTTC.

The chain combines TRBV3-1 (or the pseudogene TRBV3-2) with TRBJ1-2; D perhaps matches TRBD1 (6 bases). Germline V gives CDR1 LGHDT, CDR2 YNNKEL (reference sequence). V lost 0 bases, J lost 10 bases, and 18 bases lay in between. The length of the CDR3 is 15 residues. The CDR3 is CASSQDDRLKGDYTF. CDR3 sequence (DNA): TGTGCCAGCAGCCAAGACGACAGGTTGAAAGGAGACTACACCTTC.

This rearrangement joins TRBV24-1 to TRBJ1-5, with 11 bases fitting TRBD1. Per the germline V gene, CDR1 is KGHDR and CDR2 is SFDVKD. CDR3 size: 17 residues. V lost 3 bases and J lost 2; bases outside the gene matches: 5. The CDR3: CATSDAGQGDGNQPQHF. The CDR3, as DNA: TGTGCCACCAGTGATGCGGGACAGGGGGATGGCAATCAGCCCCAGCATTTT.

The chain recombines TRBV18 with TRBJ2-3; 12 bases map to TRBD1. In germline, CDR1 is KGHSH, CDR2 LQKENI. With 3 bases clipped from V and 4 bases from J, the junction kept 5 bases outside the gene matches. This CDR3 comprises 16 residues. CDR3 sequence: CASSPSGTGGADTQYF. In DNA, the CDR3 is TGTGCCAGCTCACCTTCCGGGACAGGGGGCGCAGATACGCAGTATTTT.

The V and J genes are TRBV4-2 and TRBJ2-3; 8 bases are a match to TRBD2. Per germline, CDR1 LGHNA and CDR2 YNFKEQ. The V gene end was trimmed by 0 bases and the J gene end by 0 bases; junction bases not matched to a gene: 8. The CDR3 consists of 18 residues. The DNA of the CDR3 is TGTGCCAGCAGCCAAGAAGGTCCCCGGGGGGGAAGCACAGATACGCAGTATTTT. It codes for CASSQEGPRGGSTDTQYF.

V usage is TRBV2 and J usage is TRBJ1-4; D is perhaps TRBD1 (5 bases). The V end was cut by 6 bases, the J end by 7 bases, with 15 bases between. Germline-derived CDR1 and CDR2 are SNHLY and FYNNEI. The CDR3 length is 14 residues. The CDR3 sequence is CASRTTEAGEKLFF. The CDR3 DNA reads TGTGCCAGCAGAACGACAGAGGCAGGTGAAAAACTGTTTTTT. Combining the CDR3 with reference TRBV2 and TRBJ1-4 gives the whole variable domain EPEVTQTPSHQVTQMGQEVILRCVPISNHLYFYWYRQILGQKVEFLVSFYNNEISEKSEIFDDQFSVERPDGSNFTLKIRSTKLEDSAMYFCASRTTEAGEKLFFGSGTQLSVL.

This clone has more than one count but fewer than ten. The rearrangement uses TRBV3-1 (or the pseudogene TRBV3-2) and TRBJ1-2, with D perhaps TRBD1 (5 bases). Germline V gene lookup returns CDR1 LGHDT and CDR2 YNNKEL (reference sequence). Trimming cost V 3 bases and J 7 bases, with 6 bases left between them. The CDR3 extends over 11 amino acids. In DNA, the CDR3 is TGTGCCAGCAGCCAGCAGGGTGGCTACACCTTC. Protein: CASSQQGGYTF.

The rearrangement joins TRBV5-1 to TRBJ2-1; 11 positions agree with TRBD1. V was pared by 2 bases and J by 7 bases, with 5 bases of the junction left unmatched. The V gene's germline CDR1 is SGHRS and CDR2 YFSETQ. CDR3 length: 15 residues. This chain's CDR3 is CASSLGQGAGNEQFF. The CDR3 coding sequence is TGCGCCAGCAGCTTAGGACAGGGGGCAGGTAATGAGCAGTTCTTC.

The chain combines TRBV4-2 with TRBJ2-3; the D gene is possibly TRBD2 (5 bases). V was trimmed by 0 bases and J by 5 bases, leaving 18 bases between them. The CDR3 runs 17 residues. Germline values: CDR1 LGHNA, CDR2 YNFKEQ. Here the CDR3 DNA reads TGTGCCAGCAGCCAAGATTTTACTTCCGCGGGTGGAGATACGCAGTATTTT. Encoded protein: CASSQDFTSAGGDTQYF.